The rows below give T cell receptor beta chains drawn from one sample of a study of human T cells and chemical hapten exposure. Via MiXCR, TCRdb re-called the RACE reads, giving one row per CDR3 protein. This table has more than 250,000 distinct CDR3 sequences, around 9.3% appearing once. Material: whole blood, obtained in connection with sensitization to the hapten diphenylcyclopropenone (DPC). These receptors originate from a woman aged 40 to 50 with alopecia areata. Some clones in this sample may be carry-over from other donors' samples. CDR3s leave out the opening cysteine and the closing phenylalanine or tryptophan. The order of the fields is V gene, D gene, clone size, J gene, CDR3 length, CDR3 protein. A D gene is named only where the DNA matches it firmly. Size is stated for part of the rows, as once, few or many counts, or as a class when the clone is expanded.

V gene: TRBV5-1; D gene: TRBD2; clone size: few; J gene: TRBJ2-1; CDR3 length: 12; CDR3 protein: ASRLAGHYNEQF
V gene: TRBV4-2; D gene: NA; clone size: many; J gene: TRBJ1-3; CDR3 length: 14; CDR3 protein: ASSQPQGFSGNTIY
V gene: TRBV5-1; D gene: NA; clone size: few; J gene: TRBJ2-7; CDR3 length: 12; CDR3 protein: ASSLVGASYEQY
V gene: TRBV7-2; D gene: TRBD2; clone size: NA; J gene: TRBJ2-5; CDR3 length: 12; CDR3 protein: ASSFLAGAETQY
V gene: TRBV4-3; D gene: TRBD1; clone size: NA; J gene: TRBJ2-1; CDR3 length: 13; CDR3 protein: ASATGTGSYNEQF
V gene: TRBV6-6; D gene: NA; clone size: few; J gene: TRBJ1-2; CDR3 length: 12; CDR3 protein: ASGLPGSNYGYT
V gene: TRBV9; D gene: NA; clone size: NA; J gene: TRBJ2-3; CDR3 length: 13; CDR3 protein: ASSGRTYSTDTQY
V gene: TRBV10-3; D gene: TRBD1; clone size: few; J gene: TRBJ2-3; CDR3 length: 11; CDR3 protein: AISEQGADTQY
V gene: TRBV4-3; D gene: NA; clone size: few; J gene: TRBJ2-3; CDR3 length: 17; CDR3 protein: ASSQDLRGPTPSTDTQY
V gene: TRBV20-1; D gene: NA; clone size: NA; J gene: TRBJ1-5; CDR3 length: 12; CDR3 protein: SARDGRIDQPQH
V gene: TRBV6-2/TRBV6-3; D gene: TRBD1; clone size: NA; J gene: TRBJ2-2; CDR3 length: 12; CDR3 protein: ASSTGVSTGELF
V gene: TRBV13; D gene: NA; clone size: many; J gene: TRBJ2-7; CDR3 length: 11; CDR3 protein: ASSPRGRHEQY
V gene: TRBV20-1; D gene: NA; clone size: NA; J gene: TRBJ2-7; CDR3 length: 10; CDR3 protein: SARRTNGEQY
V gene: TRBV7-2; D gene: NA; clone size: medium-sized; J gene: TRBJ2-3; CDR3 length: 9; CDR3 protein: ASSPGYTQY
V gene: TRBV4-1; D gene: TRBD1; clone size: few; J gene: TRBJ1-4; CDR3 length: 15; CDR3 protein: ASSQAGGGGANEKLF
V gene: TRBV24-1; D gene: NA; clone size: NA; J gene: TRBJ2-1; CDR3 length: 11; CDR3 protein: ATSGTDYNEQF
V gene: TRBV7-9; D gene: NA; clone size: few; J gene: TRBJ2-6; CDR3 length: 13; CDR3 protein: ASSFPPSGANVLT
V gene: TRBV6-1; D gene: NA; clone size: NA; J gene: TRBJ1-4; CDR3 length: 12; CDR3 protein: ASRTRDAYEKLF
V gene: TRBV27; D gene: TRBD2; clone size: NA; J gene: TRBJ2-3; CDR3 length: 14; CDR3 protein: ASSSRTSGGTDTQY
V gene: TRBV28; D gene: NA; clone size: few; J gene: TRBJ1-2; CDR3 length: 11; CDR3 protein: ASRQGGAGGYT
V gene: TRBV6-6; D gene: TRBD1; clone size: few; J gene: TRBJ2-1; CDR3 length: 13; CDR3 protein: ASRRPGTGRDEQF
V gene: TRBV7-9; D gene: NA; clone size: NA; J gene: TRBJ2-7; CDR3 length: 12; CDR3 protein: ASSLEPQNYEQY
V gene: TRBV7-2; D gene: NA; clone size: few; J gene: TRBJ1-5; CDR3 length: 12; CDR3 protein: ASSLQVNNQPQH
V gene: TRBV6-5; D gene: NA; clone size: few; J gene: TRBJ1-1; CDR3 length: 10; CDR3 protein: ATRRAHTEAF
V gene: TRBV10-3; D gene: TRBD1; clone size: many; J gene: TRBJ2-7; CDR3 length: 12; CDR3 protein: AISTGTGPYEQY
V gene: TRBV12-3/TRBV12-4; D gene: NA; clone size: NA; J gene: TRBJ1-4; CDR3 length: 12; CDR3 protein: ASSLTRRFEKLF
V gene: TRBV28; D gene: NA; clone size: NA; J gene: TRBJ2-7; CDR3 length: 12; CDR3 protein: ASRPGQFPNEQY
V gene: TRBV6-5; D gene: NA; clone size: NA; J gene: TRBJ2-2; CDR3 length: 11; CDR3 protein: ASSYGDPQELF
V gene: TRBV5-6; D gene: NA; clone size: few; J gene: TRBJ2-7; CDR3 length: 13; CDR3 protein: ASSFLITGSYEQY
V gene: TRBV4-3; D gene: TRBD2; clone size: few; J gene: TRBJ2-1; CDR3 length: 15; CDR3 protein: ASSQELETSVYNEQF
V gene: TRBV7-8; D gene: TRBD2; clone size: NA; J gene: TRBJ2-3; CDR3 length: 16; CDR3 protein: ASSLVHWTSGSVVTQY
V gene: TRBV20-1; D gene: NA; clone size: NA; J gene: TRBJ1-4; CDR3 length: 12; CDR3 protein: SANHRATNEKLF
V gene: TRBV9; D gene: NA; clone size: few; J gene: TRBJ2-7; CDR3 length: 14; CDR3 protein: ASSPGMREVRGEQY
V gene: TRBV4-1; D gene: NA; clone size: NA; J gene: TRBJ1-1; CDR3 length: 16; CDR3 protein: ASSQVPGGRLGNTEAF
V gene: TRBV10-3; D gene: NA; clone size: NA; J gene: TRBJ2-2; CDR3 length: 13; CDR3 protein: AISTSTPATGELF
V gene: TRBV29-1; D gene: NA; clone size: few; J gene: TRBJ1-3; CDR3 length: 10; CDR3 protein: SVDGSGNTIY
V gene: TRBV11-1; D gene: TRBD1; clone size: NA; J gene: TRBJ1-4; CDR3 length: 13; CDR3 protein: ASGPRTGSNEKLF
V gene: TRBV7-9; D gene: NA; clone size: NA; J gene: TRBJ1-4; CDR3 length: 14; CDR3 protein: ASRGGPLGANEKLF
V gene: TRBV23-1; D gene: TRBD1; clone size: few; J gene: TRBJ2-2; CDR3 length: 14; CDR3 protein: ASSQPDRDNTGELF
V gene: TRBV28; D gene: NA; clone size: NA; J gene: TRBJ2-3; CDR3 length: 12; CDR3 protein: ASSFSGPQDTQY
V gene: TRBV6-2/TRBV6-3; D gene: NA; clone size: NA; J gene: TRBJ2-1; CDR3 length: 14; CDR3 protein: ASSYAAYGTHNEQF
V gene: TRBV28; D gene: NA; clone size: NA; J gene: TRBJ1-1; CDR3 length: 13; CDR3 protein: ASSLGGPLNTEAF